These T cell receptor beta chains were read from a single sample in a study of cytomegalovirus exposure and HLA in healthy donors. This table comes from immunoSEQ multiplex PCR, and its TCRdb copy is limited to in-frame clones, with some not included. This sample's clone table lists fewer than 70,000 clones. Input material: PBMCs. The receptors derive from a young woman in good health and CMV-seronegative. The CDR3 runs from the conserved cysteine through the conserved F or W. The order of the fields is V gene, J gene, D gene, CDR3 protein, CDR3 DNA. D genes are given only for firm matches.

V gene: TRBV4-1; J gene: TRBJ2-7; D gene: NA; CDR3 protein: CASSPSAGHYEQYF; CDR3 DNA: TGCGCCAGCAGCCCTTCGGCGGGCCACTACGAGCAGTACTTC
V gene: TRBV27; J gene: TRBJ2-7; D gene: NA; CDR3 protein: CASSTSLGARLYEQYF; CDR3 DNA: TGTGCCAGCAGTACCTCCTTGGGGGCTAGGCTCTACGAGCAGTACTTC
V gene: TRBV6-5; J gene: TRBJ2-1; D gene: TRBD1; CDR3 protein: CASSQPGGEQFF; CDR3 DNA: TGTGCCAGCAGCCAGCCAGGGGGCGAGCAGTTCTTC
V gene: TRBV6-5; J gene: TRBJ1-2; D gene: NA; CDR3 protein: CASSYARNYGYTF; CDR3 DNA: TGTGCCAGCAGTTACGCGCGGAACTATGGCTACACCTTC
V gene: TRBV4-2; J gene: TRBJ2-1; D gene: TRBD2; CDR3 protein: CASSPPEREINEQFF; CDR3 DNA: TGTGCCAGCAGCCCACCAGAGCGGGAGATCAATGAGCAGTTCTTC
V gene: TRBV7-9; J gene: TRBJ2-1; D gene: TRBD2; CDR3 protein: CASSLGLAGGSEQFF; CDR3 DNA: TGTGCCAGCAGCTTAGGACTAGCGGGAGGAAGTGAGCAGTTCTTC
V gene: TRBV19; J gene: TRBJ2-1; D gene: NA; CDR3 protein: CASSPLRVYNEQFF; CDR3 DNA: TGTGCCAGTAGTCCCTTGCGGGTATACAATGAGCAGTTCTTC
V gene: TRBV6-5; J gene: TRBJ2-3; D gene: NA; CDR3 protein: CASSSQGGDTQYF; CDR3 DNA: TGTGCCAGCAGTAGCCAGGGGGGAGATACGCAGTATTTT
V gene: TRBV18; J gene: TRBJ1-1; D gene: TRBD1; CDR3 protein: CASSAGGTEAFF; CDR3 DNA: TGTGCCAGCTCGGCAGGGGGCACTGAAGCTTTCTTT
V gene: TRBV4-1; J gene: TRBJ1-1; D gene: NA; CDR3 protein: CASSQEEVGTEAFF; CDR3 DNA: TGCGCCAGCAGCCAAGAAGAGGTGGGTACTGAAGCTTTCTTT
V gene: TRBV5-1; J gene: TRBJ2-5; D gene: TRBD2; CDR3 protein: CASSPGLAVVETQYF; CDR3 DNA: TGCGCCAGCAGCCCAGGACTAGCGGTCGTGGAGACCCAGTACTTC
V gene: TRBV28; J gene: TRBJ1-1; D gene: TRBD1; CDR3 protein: CASSGGDRASNTEAFF; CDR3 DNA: TGTGCCAGCTCCGGGGGGGACAGGGCATCGAACACTGAAGCTTTCTTT
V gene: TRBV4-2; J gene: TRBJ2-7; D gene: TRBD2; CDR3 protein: CASSQEAVRAGGDEQYF; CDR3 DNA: TGTGCCAGCAGCCAAGAAGCTGTGCGAGCGGGAGGAGACGAGCAGTACTTC
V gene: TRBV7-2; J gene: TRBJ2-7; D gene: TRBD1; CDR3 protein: CASSWTGRYEQYF; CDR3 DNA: TGTGCCAGCAGCTGGACAGGGAGGTACGAGCAGTACTTC
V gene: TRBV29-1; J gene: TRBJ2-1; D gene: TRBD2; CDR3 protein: CSVEDRWTSAYNEQFF; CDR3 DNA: TGCAGCGTTGAAGATCGCTGGACTAGCGCCTACAATGAGCAGTTCTTC
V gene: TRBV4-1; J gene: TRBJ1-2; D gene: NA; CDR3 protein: CASSQPQYGYTF; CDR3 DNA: TGCGCCAGCAGCCAGCCCCAGTATGGCTACACCTTC
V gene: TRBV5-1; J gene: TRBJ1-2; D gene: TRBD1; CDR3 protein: CASSLNRGDYGYTF; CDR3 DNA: TGCGCCAGCAGCCTCAACAGGGGAGACTATGGCTACACCTTC
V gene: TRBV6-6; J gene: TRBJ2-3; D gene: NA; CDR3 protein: CASSKTRGTDTQYF; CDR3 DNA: TGTGCCAGCAGTAAAACTAGGGGCACAGATACGCAGTATTTT
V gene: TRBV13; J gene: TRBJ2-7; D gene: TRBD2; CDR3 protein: CASSLGLAGGPKQYF; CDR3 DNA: TGTGCCAGCAGCCTGGGACTAGCGGGTGGACCCAAGCAGTACTTC
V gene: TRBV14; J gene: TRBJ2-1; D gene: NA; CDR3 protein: CASSQVSTEQFF; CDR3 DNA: TGTGCCAGCAGCCAAGTTAGCACTGAGCAGTTCTTC
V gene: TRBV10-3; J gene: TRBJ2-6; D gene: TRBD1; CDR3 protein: CAIRDRSGANVLTF; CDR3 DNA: TGTGCCATCAGGGACAGGTCTGGGGCCAACGTCCTGACTTTC
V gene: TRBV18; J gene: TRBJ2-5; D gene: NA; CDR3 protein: CASSPREKETQYF; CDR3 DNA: TGTGCCAGCTCACCAAGGGAGAAAGAGACCCAGTACTTC
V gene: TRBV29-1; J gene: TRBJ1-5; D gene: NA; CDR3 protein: CSVVAQQDQPQHF; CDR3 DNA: TGCAGCGTTGTTGCACAGCAGGATCAGCCCCAGCATTTT
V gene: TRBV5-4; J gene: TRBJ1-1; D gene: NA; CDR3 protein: CASSPPVVAGGEAFF; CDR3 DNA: TGTGCCAGCAGCCCCCCTGTTGTGGCGGGGGGAGAAGCTTTCTTT
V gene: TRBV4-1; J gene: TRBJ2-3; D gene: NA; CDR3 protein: CASSSGVPTDTQYF; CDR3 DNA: TGCGCCAGCAGCTCAGGGGTACCAACAGATACGCAGTATTTT
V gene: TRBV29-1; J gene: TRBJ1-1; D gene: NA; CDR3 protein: CSVFVGGDTEAFF; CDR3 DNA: TGCAGCGTGTTTGTTGGAGGGGACACTGAAGCTTTCTTT
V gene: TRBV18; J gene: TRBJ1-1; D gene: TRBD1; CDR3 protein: CASSGQGAQMNTEAFF; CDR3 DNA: TGTGCCAGCTCAGGACAGGGGGCACAGATGAACACTGAAGCTTTCTTT
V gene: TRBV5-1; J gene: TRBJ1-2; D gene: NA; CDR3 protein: CASSLGQGTVDGYTF; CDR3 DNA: TGCGCCAGCAGCTTGGGTCAGGGGACGGTGGATGGCTACACCTTC
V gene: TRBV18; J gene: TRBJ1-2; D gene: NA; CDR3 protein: CASSPGGINYGYTF; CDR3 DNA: TGTGCCAGCTCACCGGGGGGGATCAACTATGGCTACACCTTC
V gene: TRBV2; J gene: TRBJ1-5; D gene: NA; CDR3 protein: CASSRESSNQPQHF; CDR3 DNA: TGTGCCAGCAGCAGGGAATCCTCGAATCAGCCCCAGCATTTT
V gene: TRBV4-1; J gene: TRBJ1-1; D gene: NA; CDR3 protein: CAAGRTSNTEAFF; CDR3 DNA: TGCGCCGCCGGACGGACTTCAAACACTGAAGCTTTCTTT
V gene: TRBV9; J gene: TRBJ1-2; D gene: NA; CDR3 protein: CASSSLGAGAHRGYTF; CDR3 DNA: TGTGCCAGCAGCTCACTCGGGGCAGGGGCCCATAGAGGCTACACCTTC
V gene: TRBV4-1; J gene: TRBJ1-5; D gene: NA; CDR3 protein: CASSQSQSSFQPQHF; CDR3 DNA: TGCGCCAGCAGCCAGTCGCAGTCTAGCTTTCAGCCCCAGCATTTT
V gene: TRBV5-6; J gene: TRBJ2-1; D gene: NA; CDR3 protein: CASSLFYNEQFF; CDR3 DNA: TGTGCCAGCAGCCTCTTCTACAATGAGCAGTTCTTC
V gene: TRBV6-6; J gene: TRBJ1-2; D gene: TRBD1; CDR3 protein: CASSSGQGGGYTF; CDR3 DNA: TGTGCCAGCAGTTCCGGACAGGGTGGGGGCTACACCTTC
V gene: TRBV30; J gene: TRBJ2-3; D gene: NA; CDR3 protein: CAWSVNLADTQYF; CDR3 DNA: TGTGCCTGGAGTGTAAATCTTGCAGATACGCAGTATTTT
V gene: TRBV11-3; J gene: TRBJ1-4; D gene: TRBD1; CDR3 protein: CASSKTGQQNEKLFF; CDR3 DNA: TGTGCCAGCAGTAAGACGGGACAGCAGAATGAAAAACTGTTTTTT
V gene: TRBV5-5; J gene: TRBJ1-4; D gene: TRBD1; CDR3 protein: CASRWGTGNEKLFF; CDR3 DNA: TGTGCCAGCAGGTGGGGGACAGGGAATGAAAAACTGTTTTTT
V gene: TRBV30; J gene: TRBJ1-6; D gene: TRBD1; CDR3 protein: CAWRGQYNSPLHF; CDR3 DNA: TGTGCCTGGCGGGGACAGTATAATTCACCCCTCCACTTT
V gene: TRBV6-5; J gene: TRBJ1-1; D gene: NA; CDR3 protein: CASLNPRTEAFF; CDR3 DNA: TGTGCCAGCCTAAATCCCCGCACTGAAGCTTTCTTT
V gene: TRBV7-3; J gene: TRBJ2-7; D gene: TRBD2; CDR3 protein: CASSLTERGYGEQYF; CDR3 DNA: TGTGCCAGCAGCTTAACGGAGCGGGGCTACGGCGAGCAGTACTTC
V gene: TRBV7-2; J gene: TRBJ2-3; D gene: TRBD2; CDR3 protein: CASSRLGLASSTDTQYF; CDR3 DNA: TGTGCCAGCAGCCGTCTGGGACTAGCGTCTAGCACAGATACGCAGTATTTT
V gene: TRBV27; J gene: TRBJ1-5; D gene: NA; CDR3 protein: CASSRQLSNQPQHF; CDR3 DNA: TGTGCCAGCAGTAGACAGTTAAGCAATCAGCCCCAGCATTTT
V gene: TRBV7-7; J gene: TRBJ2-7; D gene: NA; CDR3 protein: CASSPRAGSYEQYF; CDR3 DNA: TGTGCTAGCAGCCCCCGGGCGGGATCCTACGAGCAGTACTTC
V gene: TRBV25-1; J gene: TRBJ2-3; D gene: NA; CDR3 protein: CASTVLGGPQYF; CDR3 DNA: TGTGCCAGCACCGTACTCGGGGGTCCGCAGTATTTT
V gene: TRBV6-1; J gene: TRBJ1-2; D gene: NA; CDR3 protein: CASIKTQYDGYTF; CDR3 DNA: TGTGCCAGCATAAAGACACAGTACGATGGCTACACCTTC
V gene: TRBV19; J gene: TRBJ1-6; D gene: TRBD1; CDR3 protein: CASSIEGTGGSPLHF; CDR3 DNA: TGTGCCAGTAGTATAGAGGGGACAGGAGGTTCACCCCTCCACTTT
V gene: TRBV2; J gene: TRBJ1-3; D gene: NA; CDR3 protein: CASSYSGNTIYF; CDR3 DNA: TGTGCCAGCAGTTACTCTGGAAACACCATATATTTT
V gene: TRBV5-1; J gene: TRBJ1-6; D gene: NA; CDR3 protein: CASSLGDWKNDSPLHF; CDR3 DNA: TGCGCCAGCAGCTTGGGGGACTGGAAGAACGATTCACCCCTCCACTTT
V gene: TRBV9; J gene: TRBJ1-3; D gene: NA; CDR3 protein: CASSSWGDTIYF; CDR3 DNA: TGTGCCAGCAGCTCCTGGGGGGACACCATATATTTT
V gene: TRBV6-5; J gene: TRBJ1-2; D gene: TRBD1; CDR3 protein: CASGQGYGYTF; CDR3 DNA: TGTGCCAGCGGACAGGGCTATGGCTACACCTTC